The 2 T cell receptor beta chains below all came from one sample that was sequenced in a study of blood T cells in healthy people across ages. Combining a sample-barcoded 5' primer with a J-beta primer mix, a second PCR ran for about 6 to 12 cycles. TCRdb analysed the 5' RACE reads with MiXCR anew, one entry per CDR3 protein. There are roughly 1.4 million distinct CDR3 sequences in the sample; approximately 60% occur only once, and 6.5% to 8.5% lies in the top ten. Sample: blood. These receptors were obtained from a man younger than 30 in good health.

V usage is TRBV20-1 and J usage is TRBJ2-5; 7 bases are a match to TRBD2. After removal of 2 bases from V and 5 bases from J, the junction contained 8 bases not matched to a gene. CDR3 length equals 14 residues. Germline assignment: CDR1 DFQATT and CDR2 SNEGSKA (reference sequence). Written as DNA, the CDR3 is TGCAGTGCTAGAAGGGCAATCGGGAGGGAGACCCAGTACTTC. Amino acid sequence: CSARRAIGRETQYF.

V and J are TRBV27 and TRBJ1-1; weak D call: TRBD1 (6 bases). The CDR3 runs to 14 residues. V shed 6 bases and J shed 4 bases, with 15 bases lying between them. Germline CDR1 is MNHEY and CDR2 is SMNVEV (reference sequence). The DNA for the CDR3 is TGTGCCAGCAGCTCCGACAGGAAAAGCACTGAAGCTTTCTTT. Its protein product is CASSSDRKSTEAFF.